These 27 T cell receptor beta chains originate from one sample sequenced in a study of human T cells and chemical hapten exposure. TCRdb reanalysed the 5' RACE reads using MiXCR and keeps one entry per CDR3 protein. This repertoire shows roughly 81,000 distinct CDR3 sequences, about a sixth found once; its top ten account for about 6.8%. Unfractionated whole blood served as the source for total RNA extraction. The receptor source for this set is a female donor in good health.

The gene calls are TRBV5-1 and TRBJ2-7; 10 nucleotides agree with TRBD2. Per germline, CDR1 SGHRS and CDR2 YFSETQ. V shed 6 bases, J shed 3 bases, and the junction held 6 bases outside the gene matches. The CDR3 sequence is 14 residues long. CDR3 residues: CASKTGLADYEQYF. CDR3 coding DNA: TGCGCCAGCAAGACTGGACTAGCGGACTACGAGCAGTACTTC. The complete variable domain, with remaining parts taken from reference TRBV5-1 and TRBJ2-7, reads KAGVTQTPRYLIKTRGQQVTLSCSPISGHRSVSWYQQTPGQGLQFLFEYFSETQRNKGNFPGRFSGRQFSNSRSEMNVSTLELGDSALYLCASKTGLADYEQYFGPGTRLTVT.

This chain's CDR3 is CSARLVWNEETQYF. The CDR3 nucleotides read TGCAGTGCTAGATTGGTCTGGAACGAAGAGACCCAGTACTTC. The J gene is TRBJ2-5, the V gene TRBV20-1; D call uncertain. Trimming stripped 2 bases from V and 3 bases from J, with 13 bases between. Germline assignment: CDR1 DFQATT and CDR2 SNEGSKA (reference sequence). This CDR3 region has 14 residues.

The chain uses TRBV4-1 and TRBJ2-1, with D unclear. In germline, CDR1 is MGHRA, CDR2 YSYEKL. The CDR3 spans 12 residues. V was cut by 0 bases and J by 9 bases, with 6 bases left in between. CDR3 in amino acids: CASSQELGEQFF. CDR3 nucleotides: TGCGCCAGCAGCCAAGAGCTGGGTGAGCAGTTCTTC.

There are a few counts of this clonotype. The chain links TRBV9 to TRBJ1-2; a weak D match, TRBD1 (6 bases). This CDR3 region has 14 residues. V lost 2 bases, J lost 4 bases, and 12 bases lay in between. Per the germline V gene, CDR1 is SGDLS and CDR2 is YYNGEE. The CDR3 sequence: CASSVGAQVYGYTF. The CDR3 DNA reads as TGTGCCAGCAGCGTGGGGGCCCAGGTCTATGGCTACACCTTC.

This clonotype appeared many times. V is TRBV20-1 and J is TRBJ1-2, with D hard to call. Trimming shortened V by 5 bases and J by 1 base, and 5 bases separated the two germline ends. This CDR3 spans 11 amino acids. Per germline, CDR1 DFQATT and CDR2 SNEGSKA (reference sequence). The CDR3 sequence is CSAPNNYGYTF. The CDR3 DNA is TGCAGTGCTCCCAATAACTATGGCTACACCTTC.

The chain's CDR3 is CASSMNSNQPQHF. CDR3 sequence (DNA): TGTGCCAGTAGTATGAATAGCAATCAGCCCCAGCATTTT. This sequence joins TRBV19 and TRBJ1-5; the D is unclear. CDR1 LNHDA and CDR2 SQIVND come from the germline V gene (reference sequence). This CDR3 has 13 residues. The V end lost 3 bases, the J end lost 0 bases, and 3 bases lay between the germline ends.

The rearrangement uses TRBV24-1 and TRBJ2-1; TRBD1 aligns across 7 bases. The CDR3 has 16 amino acids. Trimming at V came to 2 bases and at J to 0 bases, leaving 3 bases not matched to a gene. The V gene's germline CDR1 is KGHDR and CDR2 SFDVKD. CDR3 sequence: CATSDSGQSSYNEQFF. DNA for the CDR3: TGTGCCACCAGTGATTCGGGACAGAGCTCCTACAATGAGCAGTTCTTC.

The rearrangement joins TRBV18 to TRBJ2-7; D may be TRBD1 (6 bases). The CDR3 spans 15 residues. Germline values: CDR1 KGHSH, CDR2 LQKENI. Trimming removed 1 base from V and 6 bases from J, with 16 bases in between. The CDR3 reads CASSPRSNRESEQYF. The CDR3 region has the DNA TGTGCCAGCTCACCACGGAGTAACAGGGAGAGCGAGCAGTACTTC.

The chain employs TRBV2 and TRBJ2-5, with D perhaps TRBD1 (6 bases). Germline assignment: CDR1 SNHLY and CDR2 FYNNEI. V was trimmed by 6 bases and J by 3 bases, leaving 14 bases between them. This CDR3 has 14 amino acids. CDR3 region: CASSSNRDEETQYF. CDR3 nucleotides: TGTGCCAGCAGCTCTAACAGGGATGAAGAGACCCAGTACTTC.

The chain uses TRBV7-6 and TRBJ2-3; a weak D match, TRBD1 (5 bases). Per germline, CDR1 SGHVS and CDR2 FNYEAQ. The ends were cut back, 1 base at V and 2 bases at J, with 7 bases in the middle. The CDR3 extends over 14 amino acids. For the CDR3, the DNA is TGTGCCAGCAGCTTAGTAGGGGTCACAGATACGCAGTATTTT. Translated: CASSLVGVTDTQYF.

The J gene is TRBJ1-1, the V gene TRBV27; 8 nucleotides agree with TRBD1. The CDR3 is 12 residues long. CDR1 and CDR2 from the germline V gene are MNHEY and SMNVEV (reference sequence). The junction had 1 base not matched to a gene; V was cut back by 6 bases and J by 4 bases. The CDR3: CASRTGGTEAFF. The DNA of the CDR3 is TGTGCCAGCAGAACAGGGGGCACTGAAGCTTTCTTT.

This chain connects TRBV20-1 to TRBJ2-7, with 10 bases aligning to TRBD1. Looked up from germline, CDR1 is DFQATT and CDR2 is SNEGSKA (reference sequence). Trimming cost V 4 bases and J 6 bases; bases outside gene matches: 12. The CDR3 is 15 amino acids. The CDR3 nucleotides are TGCAGTGCTAAAGTATGGGACAGGGGCCGTAGCGAGCAGTACTTC. Translated: CSAKVWDRGRSEQYF.

The chain combines TRBV27 with TRBJ1-6; D is perhaps TRBD1 (6 bases). CDR3 length: 15 residues. Germline CDR1 is MNHEY and CDR2 is SMNVEV (reference sequence). With 5 bases removed from V and 7 bases from J, the gap between germline ends came to 15 bases. The CDR3 loop reads CASSSHQRGNSPLHF. In DNA, the CDR3 is TGTGCCAGCAGTAGCCACCAAAGGGGGAATTCACCCCTCCACTTT.

The chain uses TRBV5-1 and TRBJ1-1; unclear D gene. V dropped 4 bases and J dropped 0 bases, with 10 bases sitting between them. Germline-derived CDR1 and CDR2 are SGHRS and YFSETQ. This CDR3 comprises 14 residues. This CDR3 is CASSVGALNTEAFF. The CDR3 nucleotides are TGCGCCAGCAGCGTGGGAGCCCTGAACACTGAAGCTTTCTTT. Full variable domain (rest looked up from reference TRBV5-1 and TRBJ1-1): KAGVTQTPRYLIKTRGQQVTLSCSPISGHRSVSWYQQTPGQGLQFLFEYFSETQRNKGNFPGRFSGRQFSNSRSEMNVSTLELGDSALYLCASSVGALNTEAFFGQGTRLTVV.

This sequence joins TRBV5-1 and TRBJ2-5; 7 nucleotides align to TRBD2. The V segment lost 1 base and the J segment 4 bases; nucleotides outside the gene matches: 4. The CDR3 covers 14 residues. Germline V gene data show CDR1 as SGHRS and CDR2 as YFSETQ. The CDR3, as DNA: TGCGCCAGCAGCTTGAGCGGGGTGGCAGAGACCCAGTACTTC. Protein: CASSLSGVAETQYF.

The chain has TRBV2 and TRBJ1-5; D is uncertain. The CDR3 is 14 amino acids. The germline gives CDR1 SNHLY, CDR2 FYNNEI. The ends were cut back, 4 bases at V and 3 bases at J, with 10 bases in the middle. The CDR3: CASSADGYNQPQHF. As DNA, the CDR3 is TGTGCCAGCAGTGCGGACGGTTACAATCAGCCCCAGCATTTT.

The chain carries TRBV20-1 and TRBJ1-1; 9 bases are shared with TRBD1. In germline, CDR1 is DFQATT, CDR2 SNEGSKA (reference sequence). The V and J ends lost 5 bases and 4 bases, in that order; junction bases with no gene match: 11. The CDR3 runs 15 residues. The CDR3 sequence is CSAPSAGTGSTEAFF. The CDR3 bases are TGCAGTGCTCCCTCGGCCGGGACAGGGAGCACTGAAGCTTTCTTT.

V usage is TRBV6-2 or TRBV6-3 and J usage is TRBJ2-7, with D possibly being TRBD1 (6 bases). The CDR3 runs 14 residues. Germline-derived CDR1 and CDR2 are MNHEY and SVGEGT. The V and J ends lost 4 bases and 4 bases respectively, with 14 bases between them. The DNA of the CDR3 is TGTGCCAGCAGTTTACCGACCCAGGGGTACGAGCAGTACTTC. Its protein product is CASSLPTQGYEQYF.

This clonotype has just a few counts. The chain has TRBV7-2 and TRBJ2-3; TRBD1 agrees at 8 bases. This CDR3 is 14 amino acids long. The V and J ends lost 3 bases and 4 bases, in that order; junction bases with no gene match: 3. Germline V CDR1 and CDR2: SGHTA, FQGNSA. The CDR3 sequence: CASSFTGGADTQYF. The DNA for the CDR3 is TGTGCCAGCAGCTTTACAGGGGGTGCAGATACGCAGTATTTT.

This clonotype was observed a few times. V usage is TRBV3-1 and J usage is TRBJ1-2, with a tentative D call TRBD1 (5 bases). The CDR3 is 13 amino acids. Germline V gives CDR1 LGHDT, CDR2 YNNKEL (reference sequence). V was trimmed by 2 bases and J by 4 bases, leaving 8 bases between them. CDR3 region: CASSQKGPYGYTF. CDR3 sequence (DNA): TGTGCCAGCAGCCAAAAGGGGCCCTATGGCTACACCTTC.

This clonotype turned up a few times. This chain uses TRBV7-9 with TRBJ1-2; the D is unclear. V was pared by 2 bases and J by 6 bases, with 13 bases between. Germline lookup yields CDR1 SEHNR and CDR2 FQNEAQ (reference sequence). CDR3 length: 14 residues. The CDR3, as DNA: TGTGCCAGCAGCTTAATTGGGCAGTCGGATGGCTACACCTTC. This codes for CASSLIGQSDGYTF.

In its sample, this clonotype was seen a few times. The chain joins TRBV7-9 to TRBJ1-5, with 9 bases fitting TRBD1. The V gene end was trimmed by 5 bases and the J gene end by 4 bases; junction bases not matched to a gene: 6. Germline V gene lookup returns CDR1 SEHNR and CDR2 FQNEAQ (reference sequence). This CDR3 is built from 15 residues. CDR3 protein: CASSEAGTGNQPQHF. For the CDR3, the DNA is TGTGCCAGCAGCGAAGCCGGGACAGGGAATCAGCCCCAGCATTTT.

In this sample, this clonotype turned up a few times. The J gene is TRBJ1-2, the V gene TRBV7-9; maybe TRBD1 (5 bases). CDR3 length: 13 amino acids. The V gene's germline CDR1 is SEHNR and CDR2 FQNEAQ (reference sequence). V lost 4 bases and J lost 3, with 9 bases in between. CDR3 nucleotides: TGTGCCAGCAGCTCAGGGTTTGACTATGGCTACACCTTC. Its protein product is CASSSGFDYGYTF.

This clonotype has just a few counts. The V and J genes are TRBV28 and TRBJ1-6; 7 bases line up with TRBD1. Germline V gene data show CDR1 as MDHEN and CDR2 as SYDVKM. The CDR3 is made up of 15 amino acids. Trimming cost V 5 bases and J 9 bases; bases outside gene matches: 10. CDR3 sequence (DNA): TGTGCCAGCAGTCCCTCCCAGGGGGGTGGTTCACCCCTCCACTTT. Its protein is CASSPSQGGGSPLHF.

The chain joins TRBV5-1 to TRBJ1-4; no firm D call. Germline V gives CDR1 SGHRS, CDR2 YFSETQ. V lost 4 bases, J lost 8 bases, and 18 bases lay in between. This CDR3 region has 15 residues. CDR3 residues: CASSTRGGDDEKLFF. The CDR3 DNA follows: TGCGCCAGCAGCACCCGAGGAGGAGACGACGAAAAACTGTTTTTT.

This clonotype was seen many times. V usage is TRBV2 and J usage is TRBJ2-5, with 9 bases that match TRBD2. Germline V gene sequence: CDR1 SNHLY, CDR2 FYNNEI. V lost 8 bases and J lost 7; bases outside the gene matches: 20. This CDR3 contains 17 residues. In DNA form, the CDR3 reads TGTGCCAGCGCGGAGGGGCCCAGCGGGGGGCCCTATGGGACCCAGTACTTC. Its protein is CASAEGPSGGPYGTQYF.

This chain links TRBV6-2 or TRBV6-3 with TRBJ2-7, with 10 positions matching TRBD1. This CDR3 has 17 residues. Germline assignment: CDR1 MNHEY and CDR2 SVGEGT. The V and J ends lost 2 bases and 5 bases, in that order; junction bases with no gene match: 12. The CDR3 here is CASSYRRMDRGVNEQYF. In nucleotides, the CDR3 is TGTGCCAGCAGTTACCGAAGAATGGACAGGGGGGTTAACGAGCAGTACTTC.